A selection of T cell receptor beta chains follows, all from one sample in a study of control samples from healthy donors and cancer patients. TCRdb's copy holds only in-frame clones and misses some; the assay was immunoSEQ multiplex PCR. The sample shows about 55,000 clones, 88% of them seen only once. Sequencing used blood. These receptors were collected from a man aged 45-60 years in good health. CDR3s include the opening cysteine and the closing phenylalanine or tryptophan. A D gene is named only where the DNA matches it firmly. Clone size, where shown, is once, few, many, or a class for clones that have expanded.

J,D,V,size,DNA,CDR3
TRBJ2-3,TRBD2,TRBV11-3,NA,TGTGCCAGCAGCCCTCTAGCGGGAGTGCAAGATACGCAGTATTTT,CASSPLAGVQDTQYF
TRBJ1-5,NA,TRBV5-1,NA,TGCGCCAGCAGCTTGGGGCAGAATCAGCCCCAGCATTTT,CASSLGQNQPQHF
TRBJ2-1,TRBD2,TRBV11-3,NA,TGTGCCAGCAGCTTTGGGGATAGCGGGAGGGGCGGTGAGCAGTTCTTC,CASSFGDSGRGGEQFF
TRBJ2-2,TRBD2,TRBV4-2,NA,TGTGCCAGCAGCCAAGATTGGCTAGCGGGAGCCCTCGGGGAGCTGTTTTTT,CASSQDWLAGALGELFF
TRBJ1-2,NA,TRBV5-1,NA,TGCGCCAGCAGCCCAGGGGAATTAGAGTTCTACTATGGCTACACCTTC,CASSPGELEFYYGYTF
TRBJ2-1,NA,TRBV7-9,NA,TGTGCCAGTGAGAGGGGAAACAATGAGCAGTTCTTC,CASERGNNEQFF
TRBJ2-1,NA,TRBV19,few,TGTGCCAGTAGTATGCTGGCCCGGAGCTCCTACAATGAGCAGTTCTTC,CASSMLARSSYNEQFF
TRBJ1-1,NA,TRBV5-1,NA,TGCGCCAGCAGCTCTGACGGTACCACTGAAGCTTTCTTT,CASSSDGTTEAFF
TRBJ1-3,NA,TRBV9,NA,TGTGCCAGCAGCGTAACGGATGACTCTGGAAACACCATATATTTT,CASSVTDDSGNTIYF
TRBJ2-1,NA,TRBV19,NA,TGTGCCAGTAGTATAACTAGTATACGGGAGCAGTTCTTC,CASSITSIREQFF
TRBJ1-6,NA,TRBV28,once,TGTGCCAGCAGTGTGCGGGGCACCCTCAATTCACCCCTCCACTTT,CASSVRGTLNSPLHF
TRBJ2-2,NA,TRBV6-2/TRBV6-3,NA,TGTGCCAGCAGTTACTTATCCGGGGAGCTGTTTTTT,CASSYLSGELFF
TRBJ2-7,TRBD1,TRBV7-9,NA,TGTGCCAGCAGCCAGGGGGCCAATACCTACGAGCAGTACTTC,CASSQGANTYEQYF
TRBJ1-5,TRBD1,TRBV10-3,NA,TGTGCCACCAGGGGGACAGGGAATAGGCAGCCCCAGCATTTT,CATRGTGNRQPQHF
TRBJ1-5,TRBD1,TRBV19,once,TGTGCCAGTAGTATAGGGGCACAGGGGAAGAATCAGCCCCAGCATTTT,CASSIGAQGKNQPQHF
TRBJ1-6,NA,TRBV6-1,NA,TGTGCCAGCAGTGAAGTTGGGGTACCCCTCCACTTT,CASSEVGVPLHF